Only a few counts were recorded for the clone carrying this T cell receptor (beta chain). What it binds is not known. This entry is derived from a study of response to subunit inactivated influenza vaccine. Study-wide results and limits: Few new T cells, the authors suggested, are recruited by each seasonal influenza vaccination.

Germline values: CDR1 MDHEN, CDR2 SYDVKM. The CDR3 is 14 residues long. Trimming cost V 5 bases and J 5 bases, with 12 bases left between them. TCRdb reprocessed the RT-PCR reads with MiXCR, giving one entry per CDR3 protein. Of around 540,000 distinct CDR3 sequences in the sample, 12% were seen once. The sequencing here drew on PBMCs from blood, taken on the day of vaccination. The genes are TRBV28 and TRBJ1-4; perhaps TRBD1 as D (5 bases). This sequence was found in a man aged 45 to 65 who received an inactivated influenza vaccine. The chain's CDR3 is CASSQGSLNEKLFF. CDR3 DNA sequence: TGTGCCAGCAGTCAGGGAAGCCTAAATGAAAAACTGTTTTTT. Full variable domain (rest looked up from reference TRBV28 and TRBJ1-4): DVKVTQSSRYLVKRTGEKVFLECVQDMDHENMFWYRQDPGLGLRLIYFSYDVKMKEKGDIPEGYSVSREKKERFSLILESASTNQTSMYLCASSQGSLNEKLFFGSGTQLSVL.